This T cell receptor (beta chain) was recovered during a study of T cell repertoires in cytomegalovirus infection. As for the study in general: Matching HLA type and CMV infection were both indicated by public TCR beta signatures.

TCRdb reprocessed the reads with MiXCR, giving one entry per CDR3 protein. Altogether about 490,000 distinct CDR3 sequences are present, about 11% being singletons, with the ten largest covering about a tenth. Study findings and constraints: HLA-C-restricted CMV clonotypes gave the most frequent clonotype in two of eight donors.

For this clonotype: The target antigen is unknown.

Sequencing input: PBMCs. The sequence was obtained from a human donor in good health (CMV status not recorded). Some clones in this sample may be carry-over from other donors' samples.

Here the CDR3 reads CASSHSGEQYF. The CDR3 bases are TGTGCCAGCAGCCATAGCGGCGAGCAGTACTTC. V is TRBV3-1 and J is TRBJ2-7; tentatively, D is TRBD2 (6 bases). There are 11 residues in the CDR3. V was pared by 3 bases and J by 6 bases, with 6 bases between. CDR1 and CDR2 (germline): LGHDT, YNNKEL (reference sequence).